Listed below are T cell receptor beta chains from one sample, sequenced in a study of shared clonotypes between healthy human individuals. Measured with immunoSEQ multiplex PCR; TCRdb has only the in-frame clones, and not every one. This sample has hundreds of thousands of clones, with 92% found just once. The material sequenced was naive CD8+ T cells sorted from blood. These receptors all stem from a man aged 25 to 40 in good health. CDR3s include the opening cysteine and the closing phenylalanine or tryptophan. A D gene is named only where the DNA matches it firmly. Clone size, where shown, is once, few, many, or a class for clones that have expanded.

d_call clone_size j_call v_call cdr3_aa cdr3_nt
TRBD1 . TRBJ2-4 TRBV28 CASRSGGMQNIQYF TGTGCCAGCAGGTCAGGGGGCATGCAAAACATTCAGTACTTC
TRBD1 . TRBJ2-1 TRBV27 CASSFGDRGNEQFF TGTGCCAGCAGTTTTGGGGACAGGGGCAATGAGCAGTTCTTC
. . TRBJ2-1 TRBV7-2 CATAVSSYNEQFF TGTGCCACCGCGGTTAGCTCCTACAATGAGCAGTTCTTC
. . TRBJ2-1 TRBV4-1 CASSHSGGVDEQFF TGCGCCAGCAGCCACTCTGGCGGCGTGGATGAGCAGTTCTTC
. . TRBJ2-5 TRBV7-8 CASSLEGGGQSYF TGTGCCAGCAGCTTAGAGGGAGGGGGACAATCGTACTTC
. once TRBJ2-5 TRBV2 CASRGKTQYF TGTGCCAGCCGGGGGAAGACCCAGTACTTC
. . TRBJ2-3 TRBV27 CASTRGTGTDTQYF TGTGCCAGCACCCGGGGAACGGGCACAGATACGCAGTATTTT
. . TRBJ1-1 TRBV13 CVLGDGTEAFF TGTGTTCTGGGGGATGGGACTGAAGCTTTCTTT
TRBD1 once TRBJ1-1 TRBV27 CASSYARGSTEAFF TGTGCCAGCAGCTATGCCAGGGGGAGCACTGAAGCTTTCTTT
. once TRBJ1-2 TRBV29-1 CSVEVRDYGYTF TGCAGCGTTGAAGTAAGAGACTATGGCTACACCTTC
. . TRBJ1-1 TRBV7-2 CASSQHGGRLNTEAFF TGTGCCAGCAGCCAGCACGGGGGCCGCTTGAACACTGAAGCTTTCTTT
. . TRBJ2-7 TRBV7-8 CASSLYPLGVGNEQYF TGTGCCAGCAGCTTATATCCCCTTGGAGTCGGCAACGAGCAGTACTTC
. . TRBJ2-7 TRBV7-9 CASSLGAGISYEQYF TGTGCCAGCAGCTTAGGGGCAGGGATCTCCTACGAGCAGTACTTC
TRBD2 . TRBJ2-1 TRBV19 CASSIWRERHNEQFF TGTGCCAGTAGTATATGGCGGGAGCGTCACAATGAGCAGTTCTTC
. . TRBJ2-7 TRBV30 CAWSPLAGHEQYF TGTGCCTGGAGTCCACTAGCAGGCCACGAGCAGTACTTC
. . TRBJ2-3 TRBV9 CASSDPKRGDTQYF TGTGCCAGCAGCGACCCCAAACGCGGGGATACGCAGTATTTT
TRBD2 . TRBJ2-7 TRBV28 CASAPLAGGAYEQYF TGTGCCAGCGCTCCGCTGGCGGGAGGTGCCTACGAGCAGTACTTC
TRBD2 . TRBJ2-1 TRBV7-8 CASSSDIGLAGGDDEQFF TGTGCCAGCAGCTCCGACATTGGACTAGCGGGAGGGGACGATGAGCAGTTCTTC
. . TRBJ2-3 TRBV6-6 CASSYSIHTDTQYF TGTGCCAGCAGTTACTCGATACACACAGATACGCAGTATTTT
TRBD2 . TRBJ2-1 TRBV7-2 CASAWGGSYNEQFF TGTGCCAGCGCTTGGGGGGGGTCCTACAATGAGCAGTTCTTC
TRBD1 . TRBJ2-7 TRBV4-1 CASSQAGQSFYEQYF TGCGCCAGCAGCCAAGCGGGACAGTCTTTTTACGAGCAGTACTTC
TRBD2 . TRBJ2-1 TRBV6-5 CASRRGVRTDNEQFF TGTGCCAGCAGGCGGGGGGTCCGGACAGACAATGAGCAGTTCTTC
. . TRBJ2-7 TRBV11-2 CASSLDLETAYEQYF TGTGCCAGCAGCTTAGATTTAGAGACAGCCTACGAGCAGTACTTC
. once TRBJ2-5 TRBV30 CAWSALGGSETQYF TGTGCCTGGAGTGCCCTAGGGGGGAGTGAGACCCAGTACTTC
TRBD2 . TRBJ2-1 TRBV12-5 CASGPPAGEYYNEQFF TGTGCTAGTGGCCCGCCAGCGGGAGAGTACTACAATGAGCAGTTCTTC
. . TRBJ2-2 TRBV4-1 CASSSYTGTGELFF TGCGCCAGCAGCTCATACACAGGGACCGGGGAGCTGTTTTTT